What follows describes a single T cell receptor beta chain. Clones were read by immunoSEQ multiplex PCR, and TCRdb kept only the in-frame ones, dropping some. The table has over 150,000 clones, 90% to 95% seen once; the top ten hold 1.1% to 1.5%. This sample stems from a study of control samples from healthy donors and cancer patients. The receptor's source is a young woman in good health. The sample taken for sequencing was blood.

The CDR3: CATLRTGHTEAFF. For the CDR3, the DNA is TGTGCCACCTTGCGGACAGGTCACACTGAAGCTTTCTTT. The V gene is TRBV6-5, the J gene TRBJ1-1; 7 nucleotides match TRBD1. With 10 bases clipped from V and 3 bases from J, the junction kept 8 bases outside the gene matches. CDR1 is MNHEY, CDR2 SVGAGI, per germline. This CDR3 is 13 amino acids long.